The clone carrying this TCR beta chain was seen only once. The Seattle site enrolled patients during active infection and followed them longitudinally. Profiled with immunoSEQ multiplex PCR; TCRdb holds only in-frame clones, not every one. The sample comprises around 140,000 clones, about 83% of which are singletons, and approximately 9% rests with the top ten. This entry comes from a study of blood T cell repertoires in COVID-19. As for the study in general: The United States, Italy and Spain were the sources of the acute and convalescent COVID-19 samples. The cDNA or gDNA used as material had been derived from T cells, B-cell-depleted T cells, or PBMCs.

There are 14 residues in the CDR3. Germline CDR1 is MDHEN and CDR2 is SYDVKM. V was trimmed by 5 bases and J by 6 bases, leaving 16 bases between them. This clonotype originated in a man younger than 40 with COVID-19, enrolled during active disease. The sequenced sample consisted of peripheral blood. The chain joins TRBV28 to TRBJ2-5, with D perhaps TRBD1 (5 bases). The CDR3 DNA follows: TGTGCCAGCAGTCGACTCAGGGTGGGGAAGACCCAGTACTTC. Translation: CASSRLRVGKTQYF.